This TCR beta chain was captured in a study of blood T cell repertoires in COVID-19. With V trimmed by 4 bases and J by 2 bases, 12 bases remained unmatched. CDR1 and CDR2 (germline): SGHVS, FNYEAQ. The CDR3 is 18 residues long. Produced via immunoSEQ multiplex PCR; TCRdb's table is partial and in-frame only. Of around 270,000 clones listed, 80% to 90% are singletons. Participants came from roughly 24 US areas, aged about 18 to 100 years. Sequenced: PBMCs or T cells enriched from blood (not recorded which). The V call is TRBV7-6, the J call TRBJ2-2; 8 bases are a match to TRBD2. The TCR sequence derives from a woman in her thirties or forties who had been exposed to COVID-19. In DNA, the CDR3 is TGTGCCAGCAGCTCTTACTACACGACTAGCGTTAACACCGGGGAGCTGTTTTTT. The encoded protein is CASSSYYTTSVNTGELFF.